The 29 T cell receptor beta chains in this list originate from one sample, sequenced in a study of T cell repertoires in cytomegalovirus infection. TCRdb passed the reads through MiXCR, listing each CDR3 protein once. The sample lists approximately 200,000 distinct CDR3 sequences, approximately 22% occurring once. Input material: CD8+ T cells from PBMCs. These receptor sequences come from a human donor in good health (CMV status not recorded). Some clones in this sample may be carry-over from other donors' samples.

This clonotype has more than one count but fewer than ten. The chain uses TRBV7-8 and TRBJ1-2, with 10 bases that match TRBD1. Germline CDR1 and CDR2: SGHVS and FQNEAQ. V lost 0 bases and J lost 8; bases outside the gene matches: 6. This CDR3 has 15 residues. CDR3 in DNA: TGTGCCAGCAGCTTAGCAGGGGACAGGGGCAAGGGCTACACCTTC. The encoded protein is CASSLAGDRGKGYTF. The full variable domain, with the rest looked up from reference TRBV7-8 and TRBJ1-2, is GAGVSQSPRYKVAKRGQDVALRCDPISGHVSLFWYQQALGQGPEFLTYFQNEAQLDKSGLPSDRFFAERPEGSVSTLKIQRTQQEDSAVYLCASSLAGDRGKGYTFGSGTRLTVV.

The count of this clonotype is one. Because the CDR3 is missing its conserved closing phenylalanine or tryptophan, this is likely a read error. It is unclear where the CDR3 begins or ends on the DNA, so no DNA is shown, and the CDR3 is as TCRdb lists it. The rearrangement joins TRBV6-1 to TRBJ1-1; the table's D call TRBD1 went unverified against the DNA. Germline V CDR1 and CDR2: MNHNS, SASEGT. Termini included, the CDR3 measures 15 amino acids. CDR3: CASRVSYGPDRGPIY.

This clonotype was observed many times. V and J are TRBV7-6 and TRBJ2-7; 12 positions agree with TRBD2. CDR3 length: 18 amino acids. Germline V gene sequence: CDR1 SGHVS, CDR2 FNYEAQ. The V segment lost 0 bases and the J segment 5 bases; nucleotides outside the gene matches: 11. In DNA form, the CDR3 reads TGTGCCAGCAGCTTAGCCTCTGGACTAGCGGGGAGGCCGGACGAGCAGTACTTC. Encoded protein: CASSLASGLAGRPDEQYF.

The rearrangement joins TRBV4-1 to TRBJ2-7, with 7 nucleotides matching TRBD2. The CDR3 sequence is 14 residues long. Trimming at V came to 2 bases and at J to 3 bases, leaving 4 bases not matched to a gene. CDR1 is MGHRA and CDR2 is YSYEKL in the germline V gene. The CDR3 coding sequence is TGCGCCAGCAGCCAAATCGCTAGCGGCTACGAGCAGTACTTC. This codes for CASSQIASGYEQYF.

The chain carries TRBV2 and TRBJ2-1; 10 nucleotides align to TRBD1. CDR3 length: 15 residues. Germline trimming cut 3 bases from V and 5 bases from J; bases unmatched to any gene: 4. Germline loops: CDR1 SNHLY, CDR2 FYNNEI. In DNA form, the CDR3 reads TGTGCCAGCAGTGATTGGACAGGGGGGAACAATGAGCAGTTCTTC. Its protein is CASSDWTGGNNEQFF. The variable domain in full, with the rest retrieved from reference TRBV2 and TRBJ2-1, is EPEVTQTPSHQVTQMGQEVILRCVPISNHLYFYWYRQILGQKVEFLVSFYNNEISEKSEIFDDQFSVERPDGSNFTLKIRSTKLEDSAMYFCASSDWTGGNNEQFFGPGTRLTVL.

V usage is TRBV20-1 and J usage is TRBJ2-1; D is possibly TRBD2 (6 bases). Trimming pared 3 bases from V and 0 bases from J, leaving 15 bases between. CDR1 is DFQATT, CDR2 SNEGSKA, per germline (reference sequence). CDR3 length: 16 residues. The CDR3 spells CSASHLAPSSYNEQFF. The CDR3 nucleotides read TGCAGTGCTAGTCATCTAGCGCCCAGCTCCTACAATGAGCAGTTCTTC.

Of note for this clonotype: Germline is not matched at one junction end, which may reflect a read error. The rearrangement uses TRBV7-3 and TRBJ2-2, with TRBD2 identical over 7 bases. CDR3 length: 14 residues. Germline lookup yields CDR1 SGHTA and CDR2 FQGTGA. The CDR3 nucleotides are TGTGCCAGCAGATTAACGTTAGATGGGAGGGAGTTGTTTTTT. This codes for CASRLTLDGRELFF.

This clonotype was counted only a few times. The CDR3 spells CASSFRLGHEQYF. DNA for the CDR3: TGTGCCAGCAGCTTTCGACTAGGCCACGAGCAGTACTTC. The chain uses TRBV7-7 and TRBJ2-7; weak D call: TRBD2 (6 bases). The ends were cut back, 3 bases at V and 5 bases at J, with 11 bases in the middle. The CDR3 runs to 13 residues. Germline loops: CDR1 SSHAT, CDR2 FNYEAQ (reference sequence). The entire variable domain, with the rest obtained from reference TRBV7-7 and TRBJ2-7, is as follows: GAGVSQSPRYKVTKRGQDVTLRCDPISSHATLYWYQQALGQGPEFLTYFNYEAQPDKSGLPSDRFSAERPEGSISTLTIQRTEQRDSAMYRCASSFRLGHEQYFGPGTRLTVT.

The chain is built from TRBV4-2 and TRBJ2-7, with D perhaps TRBD2 (6 bases). V was pared by 4 bases and J by 7 bases, with 20 bases between. The CDR3 contains 15 residues. The germline gives CDR1 LGHNA, CDR2 YNFKEQ. The CDR3 loop reads CASSPSGDPIQEQYF. The CDR3, as DNA: TGTGCCAGCAGCCCGTCGGGGGACCCGATCCAGGAGCAGTACTTC.

In its sample, this clonotype was seen many times. This sequence joins TRBV7-2 and TRBJ2-1, with 9 bases identical to TRBD2. This CDR3 is 16 amino acids long. With V trimmed by 1 base and J by 9 bases, 10 bases remained unmatched. Germline V lookup: CDR1 SGHTA, CDR2 FQGNSA. CDR3 region: CASSLEDGGGAFEQFF. For the CDR3, the DNA is TGTGCCAGCAGCTTAGAGGATGGCGGGGGGGCCTTTGAGCAGTTCTTC.

This clonotype has more than one count but fewer than ten. V usage is TRBV20-1 and J usage is TRBJ2-1; D call uncertain. Deletions cut 0 bases from V and 0 bases from J, with 12 bases between. The CDR3 covers 16 residues. Germline V gene sequence: CDR1 DFQATT, CDR2 SNEGSKA (reference sequence). The CDR3 reads CSAREPLSSSYNEQFF. In nucleotides, the CDR3 is TGCAGTGCTAGAGAACCATTAAGCAGCTCCTACAATGAGCAGTTCTTC.

This clonotype showed up just a few times. This chain joins TRBV27 and TRBJ2-2; 10 bases are shared with TRBD2. CDR3 length: 17 amino acids. Germline CDR1 MNHEY, CDR2 SMNVEV (reference sequence). V dropped 0 bases and J dropped 7; count of bases not matched to a gene: 8. The CDR3 protein is CASSLSLGLALRGELFF. DNA of the CDR3: TGTGCCAGCAGTTTATCGTTGGGACTAGCGTTACGCGGGGAGCTGTTTTTT.

This chain uses TRBV28 with TRBJ1-1; D uncertain. CDR3 length: 18 amino acids. The germline CDR1 and CDR2 sequences are MDHEN and SYDVKM. V gave up 5 bases and J gave up 2 bases, with 24 bases separating them. The CDR3 loop is CASSVFFGSLSSNTEAFF. In nucleotides, the CDR3 is TGTGCCAGCAGTGTATTCTTTGGCAGTTTATCCTCAAACACTGAAGCTTTCTTT.

The chain carries TRBV6-5 and TRBJ2-3; D unclear. Germline V gene sequence: CDR1 MNHEY, CDR2 SVGAGI. The CDR3 extends over 13 amino acids. V was clipped by 4 bases and J by 5 bases, with 10 bases between them. This CDR3 reads CASSSHLLDTQYF. CDR3 DNA: TGTGCCAGCAGTTCCCACTTATTAGATACGCAGTATTTT.

This clonotype was found many times. The CDR3 loop reads CASSIRDFGSYNEQFF. CDR3 nucleotide sequence: TGTGCCAGTAGTATTCGGGACTTCGGGAGCTACAATGAGCAGTTCTTC. The rearrangement joins TRBV19 to TRBJ2-1, with D possibly matching TRBD2 (6 bases). Looked up from germline, CDR1 is LNHDA and CDR2 is SQIVND (reference sequence). The length of the CDR3 is 16 residues. Trimming cost V 3 bases and J 3 bases, with 15 bases left between them.

The CDR3 loop is CASSSRVYNEQFF. DNA of the CDR3: TGTGCCAGCAGTTCCCGGGTGTACAATGAGCAGTTCTTC. The V call is TRBV28, the J call TRBJ2-1; no clear D gene. The CDR3 is made up of 13 amino acids. The germline V and J ends were trimmed by 4 bases and 4 bases, with 8 bases remaining between them. Germline V gene lookup returns CDR1 MDHEN and CDR2 SYDVKM.

This clonotype was detected only a few times. The genes are TRBV6-5 and TRBJ2-1; 14 bases are shared with TRBD2. CDR1 and CDR2 from the germline V gene are MNHEY and SVGAGI. V shed 6 bases and J 6 bases; nucleotides not matched to a gene: 4. This CDR3 is 15 amino acids long. CDR3 residues: CASRLGLAGGNEQFF. The CDR3 coding sequence is TGTGCCAGCAGACTCGGACTAGCGGGGGGCAATGAGCAGTTCTTC.

At least ten counts were recorded for this clonotype. The chain has TRBV7-6 and TRBJ2-7; D is tentatively TRBD1 or TRBD2 (5 bases each). Germline V gene sequence: CDR1 SGHVS, CDR2 FNYEAQ. The V end lost 1 base, the J end lost 3 bases, and 13 bases lay between the germline ends. This CDR3 is built from 15 residues. The CDR3 protein is CASSLDGTRFYEQYF. CDR3 DNA: TGTGCCAGCAGCTTAGATGGGACCCGCTTCTACGAGCAGTACTTC.

In its sample, this clonotype was seen many times. The chain joins TRBV12-3 or TRBV12-4 to TRBJ2-2, with TRBD2 matching 7 bases. Unmatched junction bases numbered 11, after V lost 5 bases and J lost 5 bases. The CDR3 length is 16 residues. CDR3 bases: TGTGCCAGCAGTACACCGGGACTACATATGACCGGGGAGCTGTTTTTT. Translation: CASSTPGLHMTGELFF.

The sample holds many counts of this clonotype. The junction does not match germline at one end; this may be a read error. The J gene is TRBJ2-1, the V gene TRBV14, with 8 positions matching TRBD2. The CDR3 sequence is 15 residues long. The germline CDR1 and CDR2 sequences are SGHDN and FVKESK. In DNA, the CDR3 is TGTGCCAGCAGCCATGGGCGGGGGGCCTACTATGAGCAGTTCTTC. Translation gives CASSHGRGAYYEQFF.

This clonotype occurred many times. The chain is built from TRBV7-8 and TRBJ2-1; either TRBD1 or TRBD2 may fit D (5 bases each). Germline V CDR1 and CDR2: SGHVS, FQNEAQ. This CDR3 is 16 amino acids long. Trimming took off 0 bases at V and 8 bases at J, with 17 bases between the two ends. The CDR3 DNA reads as TGTGCCAGCAGCTTAGCTTACGGGGACCGCGGTGATGAGCAGTTCTTC. Its protein is CASSLAYGDRGDEQFF.

The V gene is TRBV2, the J gene TRBJ2-1, with D perhaps matching TRBD1 (5 bases). Germline V gene sequence: CDR1 SNHLY, CDR2 FYNNEI. Trimming took 4 bases from V and 0 from J, leaving 13 bases between them. The CDR3 length is 16 residues. CDR3 sequence: CASSAPDMSSYNEQFF. CDR3 DNA: TGTGCCAGCAGTGCACCGGACATGAGCTCCTACAATGAGCAGTTCTTC.

The CDR3 DNA sequence: TGTGCCAGCAGTGAACGGAGTTTAGGCTACACCTTC. This encodes CASSERSLGYTF. The V gene is TRBV2, the J gene TRBJ1-2; D gene ambiguous. Deletions cut 2 bases from V and 8 bases from J, with 9 bases between. The V gene's germline CDR1 is SNHLY and CDR2 FYNNEI. The CDR3 sequence is 12 residues long.

This clonotype appeared a few times. This chain links TRBV13 with TRBJ2-5; TRBD2 is a possible D gene (6 bases). Germline V gene sequence: CDR1 PRHDT, CDR2 FYEKMQ (reference sequence). The CDR3 extends over 17 amino acids. V lost 4 bases to trimming and J lost 3 bases, with 21 bases between them. Written as DNA, the CDR3 is TGTGCCAGCAGCTCCGCCTCAGCGGGCCACCTCAAAGAGACCCAGTACTTC. Translating gives CASSSASAGHLKETQYF.

This chain uses TRBV20-1 with TRBJ2-1, with 11 bases lining up with TRBD2. CDR3 length equals 18 residues. Germline values: CDR1 DFQATT, CDR2 SNEGSKA (reference sequence). V gave up 0 bases and J gave up 0 bases; unmatched junction bases: 7. This CDR3 reads CSARELAGAPSSYNEQFF. CDR3 bases: TGCAGTGCTAGAGAACTAGCGGGGGCCCCGAGCTCCTACAATGAGCAGTTCTTC.

This clonotype was recorded only once. The rearrangement joins TRBV25-1 to TRBJ1-1, with TRBD1 as a possible D gene (5 bases). Trimming removed 9 bases at V and 3 bases at J, with 17 bases between. Germline loops: CDR1 MGHDK, CDR2 SYGVNS. There are 14 residues in the CDR3. The CDR3 spells CARSVGRGDTEAFF. CDR3 nucleotide sequence: TGTGCCAGGTCTGTGGGGCGCGGGGACACTGAAGCTTTCTTT.

There are a few counts of this clonotype. This chain connects TRBV28 to TRBJ1-1; D is possibly TRBD1 (6 bases). CDR1 is MDHEN and CDR2 is SYDVKM in the germline V gene. V lost 6 bases and J lost 4, with 15 bases in between. The CDR3 is made up of 14 amino acids. CDR3 DNA: TGTGCCAGCAGCCCCACACAGGGCGCCACTGAAGCTTTCTTT. This gives the protein CASSPTQGATEAFF.

The genes are TRBV9 and TRBJ2-3; D possibly matches TRBD1 or TRBD2 (5 bases each). CDR3 size: 15 residues. Per germline, CDR1 SGDLS and CDR2 YYNGEE. V was cut by 0 bases and J by 9 bases, with 17 bases left in between. In DNA, the CDR3 is TGTGCCAGCAGCGTAGCCCGGGGCGCCGGCGAAACGCAGTATTTT. It codes for CASSVARGAGETQYF.

This clonotype has more than one count but fewer than ten. V gene TRBV11-2 combines with J gene TRBJ2-7; either TRBD1 or TRBD2 may supply D (6 bases each). Germline assignment: CDR1 SGHAT and CDR2 FQNNGV. The V and J ends lost 2 bases and 3 bases respectively, with 11 bases between them. The CDR3 sequence is 14 residues long. The CDR3 loop reads CASSLQGRYYEQYF. In nucleotides, the CDR3 is TGTGCCAGCAGCTTACAGGGGAGGTACTACGAGCAGTACTTC. The full variable domain, with the rest looked up from reference TRBV11-2 and TRBJ2-7, is EAGVAQSPRYKIIEKRQSVAFWCNPISGHATLYWYQQILGQGPKLLIQFQNNGVVDDSQLPKDRFSAERLKGVDSTLKIQPAKLEDSAVYLCASSLQGRYYEQYFGPGTRLTVT.